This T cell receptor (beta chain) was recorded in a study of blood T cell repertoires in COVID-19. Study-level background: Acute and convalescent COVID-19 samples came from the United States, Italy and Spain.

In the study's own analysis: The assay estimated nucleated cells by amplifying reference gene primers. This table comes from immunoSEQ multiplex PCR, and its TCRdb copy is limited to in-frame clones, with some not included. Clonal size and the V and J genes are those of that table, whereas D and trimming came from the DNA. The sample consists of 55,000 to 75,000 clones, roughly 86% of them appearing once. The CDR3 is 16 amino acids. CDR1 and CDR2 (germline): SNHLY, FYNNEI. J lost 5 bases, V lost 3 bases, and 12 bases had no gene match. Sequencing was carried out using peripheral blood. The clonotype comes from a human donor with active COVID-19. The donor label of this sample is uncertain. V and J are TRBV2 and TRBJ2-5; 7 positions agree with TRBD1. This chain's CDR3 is CASSDSPGGRSETQYF. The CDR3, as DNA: TGTGCCAGCAGTGATTCCCCAGGGGGACGGAGTGAGACCCAGTACTTC.